Shown below are 24 T cell receptor beta chains from a single sample sequenced in a study of beta chain features in type 1 diabetes (dated by TCRdb to the late 2010s). The library relied on the immunoSEQ multiplex PCR assay. The entire amount of isolated RNA was reverse transcribed using the High Capacity cDNA Reverse Transcription Kit, so the sequenced TCRB transcripts were expressed ones. The clones in this table, taken by TCRdb from immuneACCESS, are in-frame only. Not every clone is retained; where verified, under half of the shortfall comes from an unresolved V gene, and the cause of the rest is unknown. In all, the sample holds 240,000 or so clones, and 27% of those were seen once. Jointly, the top ten make up roughly 4% of the sample. Material for sequencing was central memory CD4+ T cells from blood. Receptor source: a man aged 30 to 45 in good health.

This clone was seen only a few times. CDR3 loop: CATSRDRVSSGSGEQFF. The CDR3 nucleotides read TGTGCCACCAGCAGGGACAGGGTATCGTCAGGGAGCGGTGAGCAGTTCTTC. The chain is built from TRBV15 and TRBJ2-1, with 8 bases identical to TRBD1. The CDR3 covers 17 residues. The ends lost 3 bases at V and 9 bases at J; junction bases unmatched: 16. Per the germline V gene, CDR1 is LNHNV and CDR2 is YYDKDF (reference sequence).

The rearrangement uses TRBV7-2 and TRBJ2-1, with D possibly matching TRBD2 (7 bases). This CDR3 comprises 15 residues. The V end was cut by 5 bases, the J end by 0 bases, with 11 bases between. CDR1 SGHTA and CDR2 FQGNSA come from the germline V gene. CDR3 amino acids: CASSPGGSSYNEQFF. The CDR3 DNA reads TGTGCCAGCAGCCCGGGGGGCAGCTCCTACAATGAGCAGTTCTTC.

The chain has TRBV28 and TRBJ1-1; the match to TRBD1 covers 9 bases. Germline CDR1 MDHEN, CDR2 SYDVKM. The CDR3 totals 15 residues. V gave up 6 bases and J gave up 6 bases; unmatched junction bases: 11. CDR3 nucleotide sequence: TGTGCCAGCAGGCCCGAGGGACAGGGTAACGCTGAAGCTTTCTTT. Protein product: CASRPEGQGNAEAFF.

V is TRBV15 and J is TRBJ2-5, with D possibly being TRBD2 (6 bases). The CDR3 is 16 residues long. Germline CDR1 LNHNV, CDR2 YYDKDF (reference sequence). Trimming pared 5 bases from V and 1 base from J, leaving 17 bases between. The CDR3, as DNA: TGTGCCACCAGCGCCTTAGCGGCCCGGGTCCAAGAGACCCAGTACTTC. It is translated as CATSALAARVQETQYF.

V gene TRBV29-1 combines with J gene TRBJ1-2; D is undetermined. The V and J ends lost 6 bases and 7 bases respectively, with 12 bases between them. Germline V gene lookup returns CDR1 SQVTM and CDR2 ANQGSEA. CDR3 length equals 11 residues. CDR3 bases: TGCAGCGTGCGAATCAACGGTGGCTACACCTTC. Encoded protein: CSVRINGGYTF.

The chain has TRBV7-9 and TRBJ1-2; 7 nucleotides match TRBD1. This CDR3 contains 14 residues. Germline loops: CDR1 SEHNR, CDR2 FQNEAQ (reference sequence). After removal of 4 bases from V and 6 bases from J, the junction contained 8 bases not matched to a gene. CDR3 region: CASSSTTGRDGYTF. As DNA, the CDR3 is TGTGCCAGCAGCTCCACGACAGGGAGGGATGGCTACACCTTC.

The chain carries TRBV5-6 and TRBJ2-3; the D is unclear. The V end lost 2 bases, the J end lost 2 bases, and 12 bases lay between the germline ends. Germline assignment: CDR1 SGHDT and CDR2 YYEEEE. The CDR3 sequence is 15 residues long. CDR3 DNA: TGTGCCAGCAGCTTAATGAGACTTACCACAGATACGCAGTATTTT. Translation gives CASSLMRLTTDTQYF.

This clone was detected a few times. This rearrangement joins TRBV20-1 to TRBJ2-4; D call uncertain. This CDR3 region has 11 residues. CDR1 and CDR2 (germline): DFQATT, SNEGSKA (reference sequence). The V gene lost 8 bases and the J gene lost 4 bases, with 9 bases spanning the gap. CDR3 protein: CSPGQKNIQYF. CDR3 sequence (DNA): TGCAGTCCGGGCCAGAAAAACATTCAGTACTTC.

This clone was seen a few times. The chain uses TRBV7-2 and TRBJ2-2; tentatively, D is TRBD2 (5 bases). Trimming stripped 1 base from V and 6 bases from J, with 9 bases between. The germline V gene has CDR1 SGHTA and CDR2 FQGNSA. There are 14 residues in the CDR3. This CDR3 is CASSLVAGAGELFF. For the CDR3, the DNA is TGTGCCAGCAGCTTAGTGGCCGGGGCCGGGGAGCTGTTTTTT.

The V and J genes are TRBV6-1 and TRBJ2-3; no reliable D call. The germline gives CDR1 MNHNS, CDR2 SASEGT. V was clipped by 7 bases and J by 6 bases, with 8 bases between them. The CDR3 has 11 residues. The DNA of the CDR3 is TGTGCCAGCACTAACAGTGATACGCAGTATTTT. This translates into CASTNSDTQYF.

This clone appeared a few times. This chain joins TRBV10-3 and TRBJ2-3; D is possibly TRBD1 (6 bases). The CDR3 contains 15 residues. In germline, CDR1 is ENHRY, CDR2 SYGVKD. V was cut by 0 bases and J by 3 bases, with 10 bases left in between. CDR3 bases: TGTGCCATCAGTGAGTCACAGGGATTAACAGATACGCAGTATTTT. It yields the protein CAISESQGLTDTQYF.

This clone was observed once. The V call is TRBV4-3, the J call TRBJ2-5, with no clear D. Gene TRBJ2-7 matches the end of the DNA better, so the J call may be wrong. The length of the CDR3 is 14 residues. CDR1 LGHNA and CDR2 YSLEER come from the germline V gene. The CDR3 loop reads CASSQETAAYEQYF. CDR3 sequence (DNA): TGCGCCAGCAGCCAGGAAACAGCAGCCTACGAGCAGTACTTC.

This clone occurred a few times. Other DNA sequences in this specimen translate into the identical CDR3. The rearrangement links TRBV30 to TRBJ1-1; D is undetermined. Trimming removed 0 bases at V and 4 bases at J, with 6 bases between. This CDR3 comprises 12 residues. Germline values: CDR1 GTSNPN, CDR2 SVGIG (reference sequence). DNA for the CDR3: TGTGCCTGGAGTGTAAGATCCACTGAAGCTTTCTTT. Amino acid sequence: CAWSVRSTEAFF.

The chain has TRBV14 and TRBJ1-6, with D tentatively TRBD1 (6 bases). This CDR3 is 14 amino acids long. Trimming cost V 3 bases and J 6 bases, with 9 bases left between them. From germline, CDR1 is SGHDN and CDR2 FVKESK. CDR3 loop: CASSQGARNSPLHF. For the CDR3, the DNA is TGTGCCAGCAGCCAGGGGGCTCGTAATTCACCCCTCCACTTT.

A few counts support this clone. J is TRBJ1-2 and V is TRBV5-6; 7 nucleotides agree with TRBD1. CDR3 length: 15 residues. The V and J ends lost 4 bases and 5 bases, in that order; junction bases with no gene match: 11. CDR1 and CDR2 from the germline V gene are SGHDT and YYEEEE. The DNA for the CDR3 is TGTGCCAGCAGCCCCCGGACAGGAGGGGTATATGGCTACACCTTC. Protein: CASSPRTGGVYGYTF.

V gene TRBV29-1 combines with J gene TRBJ2-5; 8 bases agree with TRBD1. The V gene end was trimmed by 5 bases and the J gene end by 5 bases; junction bases not matched to a gene: 7. The germline V gene encodes CDR1 SQVTM and CDR2 ANQGSEA. CDR3 size: 13 residues. CDR3: CSVSDRGAETQYF. CDR3 nucleotides: TGCAGCGTTAGCGACAGGGGAGCGGAGACCCAGTACTTC.

This clone was seen more than once but under ten times. J is TRBJ2-5 and V is TRBV7-2, with D maybe TRBD2 (5 bases). Trimming took 5 bases from V and 5 from J, leaving 12 bases between them. CDR1 SGHTA and CDR2 FQGNSA come from the germline V gene. The CDR3 contains 13 residues. The CDR3 coding sequence is TGTGCCAGCAGCCCGGGATCCGGGGAGACCCAGTACTTC. It yields the protein CASSPGSGETQYF.

The V gene is TRBV18, the J gene TRBJ2-5; a possible D gene is TRBD2 (7 bases). CDR1 KGHSH and CDR2 LQKENI come from the germline V gene. This CDR3 is 13 amino acids long. Trimming shortened V by 4 bases and J by 4 bases, and 10 bases separated the two germline ends. The CDR3 sequence: CASSQGGRETQYF. The DNA for the CDR3 is TGTGCCAGCTCACAGGGGGGGCGAGAGACCCAGTACTTC.

This clone has just a few counts. V is TRBV9 and J is TRBJ1-2; D not certain. The CDR3 consists of 11 residues. Germline V gives CDR1 SGDLS, CDR2 YYNGEE. V gave up 5 bases and J gave up 3 bases, with 5 bases separating them. The CDR3 spells CASRADYGYTF. The DNA for the CDR3 is TGTGCCAGCAGGGCGGACTATGGCTACACCTTC.

Only a few counts were recorded for this clone. This CDR3 is also generated by other DNA sequences in the sample. The CDR3 coding sequence is TGTGCCAGCAGCCCACTAGCGGATACGCAGTATTTT. It specifies CASSPLADTQYF. V is TRBV7-2 and J is TRBJ2-3, with 7 bases lining up with TRBD2. Germline V gene sequence: CDR1 SGHTA, CDR2 FQGNSA. Trimming cost V 5 bases and J 6 bases; bases outside gene matches: 2. The CDR3 is made up of 12 amino acids.

This clone has just a few counts. At the DNA level, this CDR3 is encoded by other sequences in the same sample as well. The rearrangement uses TRBV9 and TRBJ2-1; either TRBD1 or TRBD2 may supply D (6 bases each). The CDR3 is 16 residues long. Germline V gene sequence: CDR1 SGDLS, CDR2 YYNGEE. V dropped 2 bases and J dropped 4 bases, with 16 bases sitting between them. The CDR3 protein is CASSVGGGGGYNEQFF. For the CDR3, the DNA is TGTGCCAGCAGCGTCGGCGGCGGAGGGGGGTACAATGAGCAGTTCTTC.

The chain uses TRBV5-6 and TRBJ1-6; TRBD1 is a possible D gene (5 bases). The germline V gene has CDR1 SGHDT and CDR2 YYEEEE. The CDR3 spans 14 residues. With 3 bases removed from V and 8 bases from J, the gap between germline ends came to 12 bases. The CDR3: CASSSGTAHSPLHF. The CDR3 nucleotides read TGTGCCAGCAGCTCCGGGACCGCTCATTCACCCCTCCACTTT.

This clone was detected many times. V usage is TRBV29-1 and J usage is TRBJ1-2, with 7 nucleotides matching TRBD1. Germline V gives CDR1 SQVTM, CDR2 ANQGSEA. V lost 7 bases to trimming and J lost 7 bases; unmatched junction nucleotides: 12. This CDR3 is 13 amino acids long. The CDR3 sequence: CSAGTEGAGGYTF. The CDR3 DNA is TGCAGCGCCGGGACGGAGGGGGCGGGTGGCTACACCTTC.

The chain joins TRBV30 to TRBJ1-2, with TRBD1 matching 7 bases. This CDR3 region has 15 residues. The germline V gene encodes CDR1 GTSNPN and CDR2 SVGIG (reference sequence). Trimming cost V 4 bases and J 1 base; bases outside gene matches: 9. The CDR3 loop reads CAWNPMDRYNYGYTF. Here the CDR3 DNA reads TGTGCCTGGAATCCTATGGACAGGTATAACTATGGCTACACCTTC.